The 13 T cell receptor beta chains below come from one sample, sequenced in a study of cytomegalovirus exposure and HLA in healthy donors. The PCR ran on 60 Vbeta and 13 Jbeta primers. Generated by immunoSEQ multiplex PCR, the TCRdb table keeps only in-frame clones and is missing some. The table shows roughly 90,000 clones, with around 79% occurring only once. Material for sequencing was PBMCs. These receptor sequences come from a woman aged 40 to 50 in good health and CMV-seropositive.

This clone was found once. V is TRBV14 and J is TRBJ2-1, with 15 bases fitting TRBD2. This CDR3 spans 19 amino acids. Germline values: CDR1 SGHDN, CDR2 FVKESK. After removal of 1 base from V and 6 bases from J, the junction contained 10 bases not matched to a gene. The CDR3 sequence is CASSQVLGLAGGDGNEQFF. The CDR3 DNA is TGTGCCAGCAGCCAAGTCCTGGGACTAGCGGGAGGCGATGGCAATGAGCAGTTCTTC. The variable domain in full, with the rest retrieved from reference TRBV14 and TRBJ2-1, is EAGVTQFPSHSVIEKGQTVTLRCDPISGHDNLYWYRRVMGKEIKFLLHFVKESKQDESGMPNNRFLAERTGGTYSTLKVQPAELEDSGVYFCASSQVLGLAGGDGNEQFFGPGTRLTVL.

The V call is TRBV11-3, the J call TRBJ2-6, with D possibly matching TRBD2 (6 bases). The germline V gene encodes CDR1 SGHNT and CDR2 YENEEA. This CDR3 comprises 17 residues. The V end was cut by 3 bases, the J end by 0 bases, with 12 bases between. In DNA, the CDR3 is TGTGCCAGCAGCTTGTCCGGGGACTCCTCTGGGGCCAACGTCCTGACTTTC. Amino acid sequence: CASSLSGDSSGANVLTF.

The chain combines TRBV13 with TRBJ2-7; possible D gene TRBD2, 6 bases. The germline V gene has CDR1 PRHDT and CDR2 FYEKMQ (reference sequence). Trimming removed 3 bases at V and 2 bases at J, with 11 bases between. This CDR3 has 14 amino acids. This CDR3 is CASSFPGATYEQYF. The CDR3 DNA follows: TGTGCCAGCAGCTTCCCGGGAGCCACCTACGAGCAGTACTTC.

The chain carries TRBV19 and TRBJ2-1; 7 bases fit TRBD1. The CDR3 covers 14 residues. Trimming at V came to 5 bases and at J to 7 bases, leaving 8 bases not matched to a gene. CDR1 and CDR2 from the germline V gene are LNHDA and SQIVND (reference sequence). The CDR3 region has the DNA TGTGCCAGTAGTTTCGGGACAGACCCAAATGAGCAGTTCTTC. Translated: CASSFGTDPNEQFF. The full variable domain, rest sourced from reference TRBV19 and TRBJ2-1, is DGGITQSPKYLFRKEGQNVTLSCEQNLNHDAMYWYRQDPGQGLRLIYYSQIVNDFQKGDIAEGYSVSREKKESFPLTVTSAQKNPTAFYLCASSFGTDPNEQFFGPGTRLTVL.

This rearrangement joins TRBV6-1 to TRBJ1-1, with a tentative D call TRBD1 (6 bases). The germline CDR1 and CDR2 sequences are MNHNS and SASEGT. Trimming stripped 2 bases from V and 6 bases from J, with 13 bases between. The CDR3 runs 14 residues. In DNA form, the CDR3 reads TGTGCCAGCAGTGAAAGGTGGGCAGGGGCTGAAGCTTTCTTT. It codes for CASSERWAGAEAFF.

CDR3 in amino acids: CASSRTGQGVNEQFF. As DNA, the CDR3 is TGTGCCAGCAGCCGCACCGGACAGGGGGTAAATGAGCAGTTCTTC. This chain links TRBV7-6 with TRBJ2-1; 10 bases align to TRBD1. V was clipped by 5 bases and J by 7 bases; unmatched bases: 8. The CDR3 covers 15 residues. Germline CDR1 reads SGHVS; CDR2 reads FNYEAQ. The full variable domain, completed using reference TRBV7-6 and TRBJ2-1, is GAGVSQSPRYKVTKRGQDVALRCDPISGHVSLYWYRQALGQGPEFLTYFNYEAQQDKSGLPNDRFSAERPEGSISTLTIQRTEQRDSAMYRCASSRTGQGVNEQFFGPGTRLTVL.

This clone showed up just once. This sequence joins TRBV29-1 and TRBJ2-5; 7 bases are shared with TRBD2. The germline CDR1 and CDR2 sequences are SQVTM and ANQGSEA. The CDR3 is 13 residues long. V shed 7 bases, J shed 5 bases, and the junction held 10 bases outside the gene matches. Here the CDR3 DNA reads TGCAGCGCTGAGGGAGGGTGGGGGGAGACCCAGTACTTC. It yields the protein CSAEGGWGETQYF.

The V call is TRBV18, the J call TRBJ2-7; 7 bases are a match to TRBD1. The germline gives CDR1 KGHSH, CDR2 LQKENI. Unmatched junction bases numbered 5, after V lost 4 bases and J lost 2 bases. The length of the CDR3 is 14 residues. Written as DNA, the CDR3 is TGTGCCAGCTCACTCCGGACAGGCGCCTACGAGCAGTACTTC. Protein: CASSLRTGAYEQYF. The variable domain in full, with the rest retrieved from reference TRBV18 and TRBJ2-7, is NAGVMQNPRHLVRRRGQEARLRCSPMKGHSHVYWYRQLPEEGLKFMVYLQKENIIDESGMPKERFSAEFPKEGPSILRIQQVVRGDSAAYFCASSLRTGAYEQYFGPGTRLTVT.

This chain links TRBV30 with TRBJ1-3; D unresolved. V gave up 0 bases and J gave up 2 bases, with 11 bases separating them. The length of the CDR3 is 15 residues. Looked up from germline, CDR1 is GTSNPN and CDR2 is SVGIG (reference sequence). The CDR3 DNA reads TGTGCCTGGAGTGTACGGGCGGGGACTGGAAACACCATATATTTT. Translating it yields CAWSVRAGTGNTIYF.

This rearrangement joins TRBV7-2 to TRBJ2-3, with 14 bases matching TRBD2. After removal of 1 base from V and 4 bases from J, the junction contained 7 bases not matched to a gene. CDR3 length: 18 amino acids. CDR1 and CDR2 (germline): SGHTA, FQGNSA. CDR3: CASSLVPGLAGGPDTQYF. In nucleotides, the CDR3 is TGTGCCAGCAGCTTAGTACCAGGACTAGCGGGGGGCCCAGATACGCAGTATTTT.

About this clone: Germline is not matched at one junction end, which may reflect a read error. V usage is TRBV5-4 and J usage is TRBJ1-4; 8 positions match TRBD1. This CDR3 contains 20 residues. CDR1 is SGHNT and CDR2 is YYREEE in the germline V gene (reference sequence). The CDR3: CAGSLRQGAGLGDTDEKLFF. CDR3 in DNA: TGTGCCGGCAGCTTGAGGCAGGGGGCAGGATTAGGAGACACGGATGAAAAACTGTTTTTT.

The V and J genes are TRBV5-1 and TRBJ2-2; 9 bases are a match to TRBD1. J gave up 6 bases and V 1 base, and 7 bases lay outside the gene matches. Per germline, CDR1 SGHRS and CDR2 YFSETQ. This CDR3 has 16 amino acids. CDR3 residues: CASSLRDRAPPGELFF. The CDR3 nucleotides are TGCGCCAGCAGCTTGAGGGACAGGGCCCCCCCCGGGGAGCTGTTTTTT.

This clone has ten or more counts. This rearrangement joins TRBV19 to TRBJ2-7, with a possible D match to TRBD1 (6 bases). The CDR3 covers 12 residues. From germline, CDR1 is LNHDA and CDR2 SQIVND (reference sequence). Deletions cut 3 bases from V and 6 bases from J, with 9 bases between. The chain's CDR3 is CASSMGQGEQYF. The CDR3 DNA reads TGTGCCAGTAGTATGGGACAAGGCGAGCAGTACTTC.